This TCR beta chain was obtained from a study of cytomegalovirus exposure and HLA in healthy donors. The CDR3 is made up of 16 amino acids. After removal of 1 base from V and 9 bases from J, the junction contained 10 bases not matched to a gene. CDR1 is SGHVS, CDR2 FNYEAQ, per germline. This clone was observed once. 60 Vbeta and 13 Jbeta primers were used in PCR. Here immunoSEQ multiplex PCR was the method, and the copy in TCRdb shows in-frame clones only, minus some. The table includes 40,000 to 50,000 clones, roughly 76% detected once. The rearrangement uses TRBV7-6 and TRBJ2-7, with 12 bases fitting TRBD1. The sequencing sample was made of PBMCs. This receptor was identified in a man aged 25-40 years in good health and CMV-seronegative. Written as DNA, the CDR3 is TGTGCCAGCAGCTTAGTCAGTGGGACAGGGGGCGCTGGGCAGTACTTC. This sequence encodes CASSLVSGTGGAGQYF.